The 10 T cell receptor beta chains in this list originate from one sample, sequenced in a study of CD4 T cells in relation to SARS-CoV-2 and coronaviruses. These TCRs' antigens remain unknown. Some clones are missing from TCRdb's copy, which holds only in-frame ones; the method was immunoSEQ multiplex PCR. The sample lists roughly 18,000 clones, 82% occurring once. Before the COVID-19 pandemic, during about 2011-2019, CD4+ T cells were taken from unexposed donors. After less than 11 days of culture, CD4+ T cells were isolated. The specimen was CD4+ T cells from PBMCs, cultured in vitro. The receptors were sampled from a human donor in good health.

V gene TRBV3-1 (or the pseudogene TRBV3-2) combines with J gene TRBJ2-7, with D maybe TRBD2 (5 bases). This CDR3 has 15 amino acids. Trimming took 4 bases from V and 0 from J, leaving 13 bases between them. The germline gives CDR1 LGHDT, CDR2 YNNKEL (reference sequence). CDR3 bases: TGTGCCAGCAGCCCTAGCTGGATAAGCTCCTACGAGCAGTACTTC. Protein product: CASSPSWISSYEQYF.

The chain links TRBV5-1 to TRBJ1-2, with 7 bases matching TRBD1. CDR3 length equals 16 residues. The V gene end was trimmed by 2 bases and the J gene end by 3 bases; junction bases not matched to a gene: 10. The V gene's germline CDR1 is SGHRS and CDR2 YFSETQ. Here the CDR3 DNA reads TGCGCCAGCAGCTTAACAGGGGCGCCCCTCTACTATGGCTACACCTTC. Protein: CASSLTGAPLYYGYTF.

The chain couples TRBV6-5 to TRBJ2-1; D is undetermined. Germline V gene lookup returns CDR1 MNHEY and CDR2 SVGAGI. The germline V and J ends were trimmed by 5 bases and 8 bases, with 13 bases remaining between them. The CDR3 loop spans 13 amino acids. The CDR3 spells CASSPGLLHEQFF. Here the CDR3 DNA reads TGTGCCAGCAGTCCCGGCCTACTCCATGAGCAGTTCTTC.

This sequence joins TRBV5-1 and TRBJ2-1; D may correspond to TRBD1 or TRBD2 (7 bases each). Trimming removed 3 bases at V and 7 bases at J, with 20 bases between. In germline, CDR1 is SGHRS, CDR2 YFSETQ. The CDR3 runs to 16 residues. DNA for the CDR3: TGCGCCAGCAGCTCAGGGGGGGGCTCGGGCCTAAATGAGCAGTTCTTC. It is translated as CASSSGGGSGLNEQFF.

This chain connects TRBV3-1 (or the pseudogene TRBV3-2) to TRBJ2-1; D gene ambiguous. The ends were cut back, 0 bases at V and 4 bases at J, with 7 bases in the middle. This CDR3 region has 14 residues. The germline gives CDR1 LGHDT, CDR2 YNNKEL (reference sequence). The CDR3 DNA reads TGTGCCAGCAGCCAAGAAGGACGTTACAATGAGCAGTTCTTC. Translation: CASSQEGRYNEQFF.

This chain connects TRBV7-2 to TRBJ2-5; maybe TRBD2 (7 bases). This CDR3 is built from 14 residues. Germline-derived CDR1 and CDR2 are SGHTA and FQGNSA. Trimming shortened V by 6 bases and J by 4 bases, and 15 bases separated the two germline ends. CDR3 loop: CASRFGGARETQYF. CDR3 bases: TGTGCCAGCAGATTTGGGGGGGCTAGAGAGACCCAGTACTTC.

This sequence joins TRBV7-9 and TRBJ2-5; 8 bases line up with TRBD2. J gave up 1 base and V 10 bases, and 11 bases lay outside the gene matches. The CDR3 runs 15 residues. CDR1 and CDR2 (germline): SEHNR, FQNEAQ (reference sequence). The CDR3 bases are TGTGCCACAGCAGCCGGGGGGGGGCTCCAAGAGACCCAGTACTTC. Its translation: CATAAGGGLQETQYF.

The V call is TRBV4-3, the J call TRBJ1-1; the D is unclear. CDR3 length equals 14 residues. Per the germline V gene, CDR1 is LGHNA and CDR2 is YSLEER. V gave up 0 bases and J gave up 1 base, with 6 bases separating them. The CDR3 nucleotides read TGCGCCAGCAGCCAAGATCATGGGAACACTGAAGCTTTCTTT. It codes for CASSQDHGNTEAFF.

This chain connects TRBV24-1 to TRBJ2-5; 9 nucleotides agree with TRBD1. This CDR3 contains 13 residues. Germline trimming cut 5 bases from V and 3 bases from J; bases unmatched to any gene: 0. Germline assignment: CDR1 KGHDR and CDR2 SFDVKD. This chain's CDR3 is CATSGQGEETQYF. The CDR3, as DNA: TGTGCCACCAGTGGACAGGGGGAAGAGACCCAGTACTTC.

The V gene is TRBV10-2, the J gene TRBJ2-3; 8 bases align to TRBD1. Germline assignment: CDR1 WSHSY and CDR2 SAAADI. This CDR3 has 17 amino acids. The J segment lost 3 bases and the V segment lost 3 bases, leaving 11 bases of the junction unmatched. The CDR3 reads CASSDWRQGWVTDTQYF. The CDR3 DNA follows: TGCGCCAGCAGTGATTGGCGACAGGGGTGGGTAACAGATACGCAGTATTTT.